Listed below are T cell receptor beta chains from one sample, sequenced in a study of blood T cell repertoires in COVID-19. The assay was immunoSEQ multiplex PCR, and TCRdb's table has in-frame clones only and misses some. The sample holds 200,000 to 250,000 clones, approximately 85% seen once. The specimen was peripheral blood. All receptors derive from a man aged 40-55 years with acute or convalescent COVID-19. CDR3s include the opening cysteine and the closing phenylalanine or tryptophan. D genes are given only for firm matches. The size entry is marked missing in some rows and otherwise reads once, few, many or a size class.

V	D	size	J	CDR3	DNA
TRBV6-6	TRBD2	once	TRBJ2-4	CASGTSRQLKNIQYF	TGTGCCAGCGGGACTAGCAGACAACTCAAAAACATTCAGTACTTC
TRBV3-1/TRBV3-2	.	.	TRBJ1-2	CASSQGVSRRGYTF	TGTGCCAGCAGCCAAGGTGTCTCCCGGAGGGGCTACACCTTC
TRBV11-2	.	.	TRBJ1-2	CASSFYTVNYGYTF	TGTGCCAGCAGCTTCTATACAGTAAACTATGGCTACACCTTC
TRBV30	.	few	TRBJ2-7	CAWPIQRDSSSYEQYF	TGTGCCTGGCCGATTCAACGGGACTCTAGCTCCTACGAGCAGTACTTC
TRBV21-1	.	.	TRBJ2-1	CASSKAPVGRTVAYNEQFF	TGTGCCAGCAGCAAAGCGCCCGTAGGCCGGACAGTGGCCTACAATGAGCAGTTCTTC
TRBV27	TRBD2	.	TRBJ2-3	CASSPRTSSSTDTQYF	TGTGCCAGCAGTCCTCGGACTAGCTCCAGCACAGATACGCAGTATTTT
TRBV5-6	TRBD2	.	TRBJ2-1	CASSVGTSGVTEQFF	TGTGCCAGCAGCGTAGGGACTAGCGGGGTTACTGAGCAGTTCTTC
TRBV18	.	.	TRBJ2-1	CASSLTLSGTYNEQFF	TGTGCCAGCTCACTCACGTTGTCGGGGACCTACAATGAGCAGTTCTTC
TRBV30	.	.	TRBJ2-1	CAWSEGSRDNEQFF	TGTGCCTGGAGTGAAGGTAGCAGGGACAATGAGCAGTTCTTC
TRBV19	TRBD1	.	TRBJ1-2	CASNPDREYGYTF	TGTGCCAGTAACCCGGACAGGGAGTATGGCTACACCTTC
TRBV14	.	.	TRBJ2-6	CASSQVAGQGDSRGANVLTF	TGTGCCAGCAGCCAAGTTGCAGGTCAGGGCGACTCCAGGGGGGCCAACGTCCTGACTTTC
TRBV10-2	TRBD2	.	TRBJ2-1	CASLAGGSYNEQFF	TGCGCCAGCTTAGCGGGGGGCTCCTACAATGAGCAGTTCTTC
TRBV24-1	TRBD1	.	TRBJ2-1	CATSQDRYHEQFF	TGTGCCACCAGCCAGGACAGGTACCATGAGCAGTTCTTC
TRBV29-1	TRBD1	once	TRBJ1-2	CSVEYADRGPGDYGYTF	TGCAGCGTTGAGTATGCGGACAGGGGGCCGGGGGACTATGGCTACACCTTC
TRBV4-1	.	.	TRBJ2-5	CASSQFSLGGRETQYF	TGCGCCAGCAGTCAATTTTCCCTCGGGGGTCGGGAGACCCAGTACTTC
TRBV10-2	TRBD1	.	TRBJ2-7	CASSEPLPLGGRGHYEQYF	TGCGCCAGCAGTGAGCCTCTCCCTCTCGGGGGCAGGGGGCACTACGAGCAGTACTTC
TRBV7-9	TRBD2	.	TRBJ2-1	CASSPLTSSRNEQFF	TGTGCCAGCAGCCCTCTGACTAGCAGTAGGAATGAGCAGTTCTTC
TRBV5-1	.	.	TRBJ2-1	CASSARGTSYNEQFF	TGCGCCAGCAGCGCGCGGGGGACAAGCTACAATGAGCAGTTCTTC
TRBV18	.	.	TRBJ1-1	CASSPNFGGTEAFF	TGTGCCAGCTCACCAAATTTTGGAGGCACTGAAGCTTTCTTT
TRBV30	.	.	TRBJ2-5	CAWSVTVQETQYF	TGTGCCTGGAGTGTAACGGTACAAGAGACCCAGTACTTC
TRBV2	TRBD1	.	TRBJ2-3	CASSPGQGWDTQYF	TGTGCCAGCAGTCCTGGACAGGGATGGGATACGCAGTATTTT
TRBV27	TRBD1	.	TRBJ2-7	CASSSGQGVTYEQYF	TGTGCCAGCAGTTCGGGACAGGGGGTAACCTACGAGCAGTACTTC
TRBV9	TRBD2	.	TRBJ2-3	CASSVTPGTTTDTQYF	TGTGCCAGCAGCGTGACCCCCGGGACTACGACAGATACGCAGTATTTT
TRBV5-1	TRBD2	.	TRBJ2-7	CASSSLAGAASYEQYF	TGCGCCAGCAGTTCCCTAGCGGGGGCCGCCTCCTACGAGCAGTACTTC
TRBV30	.	.	TRBJ1-2	CAWSTRGGYYGYTF	TGTGCCTGGAGCACAAGGGGGGGGTACTATGGCTACACCTTC
TRBV12-3/TRBV12-4	.	.	TRBJ1-1	CASTPGHLTEAFF	TGTGCCAGCACTCCGGGACACCTCACTGAAGCTTTCTTT
TRBV10-3	TRBD2	.	TRBJ2-1	CAISEQTSGLNEQFF	TGTGCCATCAGTGAGCAGACTAGCGGGCTTAATGAGCAGTTCTTC
TRBV10-3	.	.	TRBJ2-1	CAIRTVMGGGEQFF	TGTGCCATCAGGACGGTAATGGGAGGCGGAGAGCAGTTCTTC
TRBV5-8	TRBD2	.	TRBJ2-3	CASSRGDLRTDTQYF	TGTGCCAGCAGCCGGGGGGACCTACGCACAGATACGCAGTATTTT
TRBV5-6	TRBD1	.	TRBJ2-5	CASRLTGGEETQYF	TGTGCCAGCAGGCTGACAGGGGGCGAAGAGACCCAGTACTTC
TRBV4-3	TRBD1	.	TRBJ1-5	CASSQDSTGSQPQHF	TGCGCCAGCAGCCAAGATTCGACAGGGAGTCAGCCCCAGCATTTT
TRBV11-2	TRBD1	few	TRBJ1-1	CASSRPGTENTEAFF	TGTGCCAGCAGCCGACCCGGGACAGAGAACACTGAAGCTTTCTTT
TRBV7-9	.	.	TRBJ1-1	CASRGAAEAFF	TGTGCCAGCAGAGGGGCGGCTGAAGCTTTCTTT
TRBV7-2	TRBD1	.	TRBJ1-2	CASSDTGVDGYTF	TGTGCCAGCAGCGATACAGGGGTTGATGGCTACACCTTC
TRBV7-2	.	.	TRBJ2-1	CASSLPEAGSNEQFF	TGTGCCAGCAGCTTACCGGAGGCGGGGTCAAATGAGCAGTTCTTC
TRBV30	.	few	TRBJ1-6	CAWSDGNSPLHF	TGTGCCTGGAGTGATGGCAATTCACCCCTCCACTTT
TRBV5-4	TRBD2	.	TRBJ2-3	CASSMTSGGVLTDTQYF	TGTGCCAGCAGCATGACTAGCGGGGGGGTTCTCACAGATACGCAGTATTTT
TRBV12-3/TRBV12-4	.	.	TRBJ2-5	CASSLEETQYF	TGTGCCAGCAGCCTAGAAGAGACCCAGTACTTC
TRBV4-2	TRBD2	.	TRBJ2-1	CASSQPGTRGEQFF	TGTGCCAGCAGTCAACCCGGGACTAGGGGTGAGCAGTTCTTC
TRBV14	TRBD2	.	TRBJ2-7	CASRSGTGGYEQYF	TGTGCCAGCAGGTCCGGGACGGGGGGCTACGAGCAGTACTTC
TRBV27	.	.	TRBJ1-5	CASSPGSGEQPQHF	TGTGCCAGCAGTCCCGGGTCAGGGGAGCAGCCCCAGCATTTT
TRBV7-9	.	.	TRBJ1-1	CASSPRVVTEAFF	TGTGCCAGCAGCCCCAGGGTTGTCACTGAAGCTTTCTTT
TRBV6-6	.	.	TRBJ2-5	CASRRGQGTQETQYF	TGTGCCAGCAGAAGGGGTCAGGGAACCCAAGAGACCCAGTACTTC
TRBV19	.	once	TRBJ1-4	CASSSRGGGEKLFF	TGTGCCAGTAGTTCAAGAGGAGGAGGTGAAAAACTGTTTTTT
TRBV9	.	.	TRBJ1-2	CASSGYLGGIKDGYTF	TGTGCCAGCAGCGGATACCTGGGAGGGATAAAGGATGGCTACACCTTC
TRBV18	TRBD1	.	TRBJ2-7	CASSPWTGGDEQYF	TGTGCCAGCTCACCGTGGACAGGGGGAGATGAGCAGTACTTC
TRBV14	.	.	TRBJ2-7	CASSQDFPDFTYEQYF	TGTGCCAGCAGCCAAGATTTTCCGGACTTCACCTACGAGCAGTACTTC
TRBV27	.	.	TRBJ1-1	CASSFWNGGTEAFF	TGTGCCAGCAGTTTTTGGAACGGAGGGACTGAAGCTTTCTTT
TRBV9	.	.	TRBJ2-7	CASSSRSTRASEQYF	TGTGCCAGCAGCTCCCGGAGCACGAGGGCCTCAGAGCAGTACTTC
TRBV19	TRBD1	.	TRBJ1-2	CASSVPPGTVANYGYTF	TGTGCCAGTAGTGTACCCCCCGGGACAGTAGCTAACTATGGCTACACCTTC
TRBV28	.	few	TRBJ1-5	CASSIVGNRGNQPQHF	TGTGCCAGCAGTATTGTTGGCAACCGGGGCAATCAGCCCCAGCATTTT
TRBV5-1	.	.	TRBJ1-4	CASSGAPNEKLFF	TGCGCCAGTAGTGGGGCACCTAATGAAAAACTGTTTTTT
TRBV6-5	TRBD1	many	TRBJ2-6	CASSLTGGSGANVLTF	TGTGCCAGCAGTTTGACAGGGGGCTCTGGGGCCAACGTCCTGACTTTC
TRBV2	TRBD2	.	TRBJ2-5	CATHAERGKETQYF	TGTGCCACCCACGCCGAGCGGGGTAAAGAGACCCAGTACTTC
TRBV5-4	.	once	TRBJ2-2	CASILRGTGELFF	TGTGCCAGCATTTTGCGGGGCACCGGGGAGCTGTTTTTT
TRBV6-5	TRBD1	.	TRBJ1-4	CANRDRAEKLFF	TGTGCCAACCGGGACAGGGCCGAAAAACTGTTTTTT
TRBV29-1	.	.	TRBJ1-1	CSVEGETGRYTEAFF	TGCAGCGTTGAAGGGGAGACAGGCCGGTACACTGAAGCTTTCTTT
TRBV27	TRBD1	once	TRBJ1-6	CASSFSGTANSPLHF	TGTGCCAGCAGTTTCTCCGGGACAGCTAATTCACCCCTCCACTTT